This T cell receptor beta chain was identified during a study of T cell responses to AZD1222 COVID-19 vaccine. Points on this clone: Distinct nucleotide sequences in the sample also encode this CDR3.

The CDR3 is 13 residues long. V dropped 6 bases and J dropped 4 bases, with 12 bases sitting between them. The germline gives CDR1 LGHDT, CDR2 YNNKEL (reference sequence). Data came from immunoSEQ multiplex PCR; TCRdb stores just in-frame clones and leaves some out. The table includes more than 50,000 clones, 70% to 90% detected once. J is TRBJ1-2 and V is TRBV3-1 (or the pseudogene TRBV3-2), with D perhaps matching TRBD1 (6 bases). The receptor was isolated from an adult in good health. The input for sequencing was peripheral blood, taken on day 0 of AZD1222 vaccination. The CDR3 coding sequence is TGTGCCAGCAGTCGGCAGGGGCCCTATGGCTACACCTTC. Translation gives CASSRQGPYGYTF.